The 24 T cell receptor beta chains below come from one sample, sequenced in a study of glioma-infiltrating T cells. The iRepertoire nested amplicon-rescue multiplex PCR amplified TCR alpha and beta CDR3s from RNA. MiXCR was run by TCRdb on the multiplex PCR reads, yielding one entry per CDR3 protein. The sample includes approximately 110,000 distinct CDR3 sequences, roughly 20% of them seen just once. The sample comprised glioma tissue, nonneoplastic brain tissue, or PBMCs (not recorded which). The receptors originated from a human donor with low-grade glioma or glioblastoma, undergoing nonglioma brain surgery, or in good health (not recorded which).

About this clonotype: A much bigger clone sits one base away, suggesting this may be a read error. J is TRBJ2-7 and V is TRBV7-2; no clear D. The CDR3 has 13 residues. Germline V gene lookup returns CDR1 SGHTA and CDR2 FQGNSA. CDR3 sequence: CASSLERRSEKYF. Written as DNA, the CDR3 is TGTGCCAGCAGCTTAGAGCGTCGAAGCGAGAAGTACTTC.

There are many counts of this clonotype. The chain combines TRBV12-3 or TRBV12-4 with TRBJ1-4; TRBD1 might be the D (6 bases). Between the trimmed V and J ends, which lost 5 bases and 3 bases, there was a span of 13 bases. The CDR3 totals 15 residues. For the CDR3, the DNA is TGTGCCAGCAGTCCCCCGACAGGATCTAATGAAAAACTGTTTTTT. Translated: CASSPPTGSNEKLFF.

In its sample, this clonotype was seen many times. The J gene is TRBJ1-4, the V gene TRBV12-3 or TRBV12-4; tentatively, D is TRBD1 (5 bases). V lost 1 base and J lost 5, with 14 bases in between. The CDR3 has 16 residues. CDR3 DNA: TGTGCCAGCAGTTTAGGGGGGACTGGATTAAATGAAAAACTGTTTTTT. Encoded protein: CASSLGGTGLNEKLFF.

The chain uses TRBV9 and TRBJ2-1; D is unresolved. This CDR3 region has 14 residues. From germline, CDR1 is SGDLS and CDR2 YYNGEE. Trimming took 4 bases from V and 8 from J, leaving 16 bases between them. CDR3 residues: CASSNLGNPYEQFF. The CDR3, as DNA: TGTGCCAGCAGCAATCTAGGTAATCCATATGAGCAGTTCTTC.

This clonotype occurred many times. CDR3 loop: CASRGRPLNEKLFF. CDR3 bases: TGTGCCAGCAGGGGACGACCTCTTAATGAAAAACTGTTTTTT. The rearrangement uses TRBV2 and TRBJ1-4, with D perhaps matching TRBD1 (5 bases). The CDR3 has 14 amino acids. The germline gives CDR1 SNHLY, CDR2 FYNNEI. Trimming left V 6 bases short and J 4 bases short, with 12 bases between. Based on the CDR3 plus reference TRBV2 and TRBJ1-4, the full variable domain is EPEVTQTPSHQVTQMGQEVILRCVPISNHLYFYWYRQILGQKVEFLVSFYNNEISEKSEIFDDQFSVERPDGSNFTLKIRSTKLEDSAMYFCASRGRPLNEKLFFGSGTQLSVL.

This clonotype appeared a few times. The CDR3 protein is CASSTSRTDTQYF. In DNA, the CDR3 is TGTGCCAGTAGTACCTCACGCACAGATACGCAGTATTTT. The rearrangement joins TRBV19 to TRBJ2-3; D is unclear. The CDR3 totals 13 residues. Germline CDR1 reads LNHDA; CDR2 reads SQIVND (reference sequence). The V end lost 4 bases, the J end lost 1 base, and 6 bases lay between the germline ends.

In its sample, this clonotype was seen many times. V is TRBV6-1 and J is TRBJ1-2; 7 positions agree with TRBD1. V was pared by 7 bases and J by 4 bases, with 6 bases of the junction left unmatched. The CDR3 spans 13 residues. The germline gives CDR1 MNHNS, CDR2 SASEGT. The CDR3, as DNA: TGTGCCAGCACCGAGACAGGGCTCTATGGCTACACCTTC. This encodes CASTETGLYGYTF.

This clonotype was seen more than once but under ten times. The chain couples TRBV5-1 to TRBJ1-1; D perhaps matches TRBD1 (5 bases). The CDR3 totals 13 residues. The germline CDR1 and CDR2 sequences are SGHRS and YFSETQ. Deletions cut 8 bases from V and 2 bases from J, with 13 bases between. CDR3 DNA sequence: TGCGCCAGTATCGGGGCTACAAACACTGAAGCTTTCTTT. Protein: CASIGATNTEAFF.

The table lists this clonotype with many counts. The rearrangement links TRBV27 to TRBJ2-5; a weak D match, TRBD1 (5 bases). CDR1 is MNHEY and CDR2 is SMNVEV in the germline V gene (reference sequence). Deletions cut 5 bases from V and 2 bases from J, with 9 bases between. This CDR3 has 13 amino acids. The CDR3 loop is CASSPRVQETQYF. In nucleotides, the CDR3 is TGTGCCAGCAGTCCCAGGGTGCAAGAGACCCAGTACTTC.

This clonotype was picked up many times. The V call is TRBV7-2, the J call TRBJ2-2; 8 positions agree with TRBD2. CDR3 size: 14 residues. Germline V CDR1 and CDR2: SGHTA, FQGNSA. Unmatched junction bases numbered 8, after V lost 8 bases and J lost 6 bases. Here the CDR3 reads CASRGGKAPGELFF. The CDR3 nucleotides are TGTGCCAGCCGGGGGGGGAAGGCCCCCGGGGAGCTGTTTTTT.

The chain couples TRBV6-1 to TRBJ2-3; either TRBD1 or TRBD2 may supply D (5 bases each). V was shortened by 6 bases and J by 2 bases, with 12 bases between the two germline ends. The germline V gene encodes CDR1 MNHNS and CDR2 SASEGT. The CDR3 extends over 14 amino acids. The CDR3 is CASRGTGNTDTQYF. DNA of the CDR3: TGTGCCAGCAGGGGGACCGGGAACACAGATACGCAGTATTTT.

This clonotype was seen at least ten times. This chain joins TRBV7-2 and TRBJ1-5, with D hard to call. V lost 0 bases and J 2 bases, leaving 8 bases between the germline ends. The CDR3 totals 15 residues. Germline CDR1 and CDR2: SGHTA and FQGNSA. The CDR3 DNA reads TGTGCCAGCAGCTTAGCGTCGGATGGCAATCAGCCCCAGCATTTT. It specifies CASSLASDGNQPQHF.

V is TRBV20-1 and J is TRBJ2-3, with D perhaps given as TRBD1 or TRBD2 (6 bases each). Trimming removed 6 bases at V and 4 bases at J, with 17 bases between. Per germline, CDR1 DFQATT and CDR2 SNEGSKA (reference sequence). This CDR3 spans 14 amino acids. The CDR3 DNA follows: TGCAGTGCAAGTAGGGGGAGGAGGTCAGATACGCAGTATTTT. It codes for CSASRGRRSDTQYF.

This clonotype came up many times. Here the CDR3 DNA reads TGTGCCAGCAGCTTGAAATCTGAGGAAGAGACCCAGTACTTC. Amino acid sequence: CASSLKSEEETQYF. This chain joins TRBV7-2 and TRBJ2-5, with no clear D. This CDR3 is built from 14 residues. V lost 3 bases and J 3 bases, leaving 11 bases between the germline ends. Germline CDR1 reads SGHTA; CDR2 reads FQGNSA.

This clonotype was seen a few times. This rearrangement joins TRBV19 to TRBJ1-5; 7 bases agree with TRBD1. V lost 5 bases and J lost 1; bases outside the gene matches: 8. CDR3 length: 16 residues. Germline CDR1 is LNHDA and CDR2 is SQIVND (reference sequence). CDR3 protein: CASSGRQGVSNQPQHF. CDR3 coding DNA: TGTGCCAGTAGTGGACGCCAGGGGGTCAGCAATCAGCCCCAGCATTTT.

About this clonotype itself: A clone one base away is much larger, so this may be a read error. In DNA form, the CDR3 reads TGTGCCAGCAGCTTAGACCACTACAATGAGAAGTTCTTC. This gives the protein CASSLDHYNEKFF. The chain couples TRBV7-2 to TRBJ2-1; D remains unclear. Per the germline V gene, CDR1 is SGHTA and CDR2 is FQGNSA. CDR3 length: 13 residues.

This clonotype was seen just once. It may be a read error: a sequence one base away is much more abundant. The V call is TRBV27, the J call TRBJ2-7; possible D gene TRBD1, 5 bases. Germline CDR1 MNHEY, CDR2 SMNVEV (reference sequence). The CDR3 extends over 16 amino acids. The CDR3 protein is CASKSGQTVFLDEQHF. In DNA, the CDR3 is TGTGCCAGCAAGTCTGGCCAGACAGTATTCCTGGACGAGCAGCACTTC.

In this sample, this clonotype turned up many times. The chain couples TRBV4-2 to TRBJ1-1; D uncertain. This CDR3 region has 14 residues. Germline CDR1 LGHNA, CDR2 YNFKEQ. Trimming left V 1 base short and J 4 bases short, with 10 bases between. The CDR3 protein is CASSQAAQATEAFF. The CDR3 DNA follows: TGTGCCAGCAGCCAAGCTGCACAAGCCACTGAAGCTTTCTTT.

This clonotype was counted ten times or more. The chain couples TRBV6-6 to TRBJ2-1; D not resolved. Germline CDR1 MNHNY, CDR2 SVGAGI (reference sequence). The CDR3 totals 12 residues. V gave up 0 bases and J gave up 9 bases, with 6 bases separating them. The CDR3 loop is CASSYSGVEQFF. The CDR3, as DNA: TGTGCCAGCAGTTACTCTGGCGTTGAGCAGTTCTTC.

As concerns this clonotype: One base away lies a much larger clone, so this may be a sequencing read error. CDR3 DNA: TGTGCCAGCAAGGACAAATCCCGCCACGAGCAGTACTTC. This sequence encodes CASKDKSRHEQYF. The rearrangement uses TRBV6-2 or TRBV6-3 and TRBJ2-7; a weak D match, TRBD1 (5 bases). The V and J ends lost 7 bases and 5 bases respectively, with 15 bases between them. The CDR3 covers 13 residues. Germline-derived CDR1 and CDR2 are MNHEY and SVGEGT.

Remarks on this clonotype: Compared with germline, one end of the junction differs, possibly owing to a read error. This rearrangement joins TRBV6-2 or TRBV6-3 to TRBJ2-2; D is undetermined. The CDR3 is made up of 14 amino acids. The germline V gene encodes CDR1 MNHEY and CDR2 SVGEGT. In nucleotides, the CDR3 is TGTGCCTGCAGTCAGATCTATTTGGCCGGGGAGCTGTTTTTT. Its protein product is CACSQIYLAGELFF.

This clonotype occurred a few times. The V call is TRBV29-1, the J call TRBJ2-7; 7 bases fit TRBD1. Looked up from germline, CDR1 is SQVTM and CDR2 is ANQGSEA. Trimming removed 4 bases from V and 3 bases from J; junction bases left unmatched: 3. This CDR3 contains 12 residues. The CDR3 DNA follows: TGCAGCGTTGGATGGGACAGCTACGAGCAGTACTTC. This gives the protein CSVGWDSYEQYF.

The V and J genes are TRBV3-1 and TRBJ2-1, with 13 bases identical to TRBD2. Germline values: CDR1 LGHDT, CDR2 YNNKEL (reference sequence). The CDR3 is 16 residues long. J lost 2 bases, V lost 4 bases, and 2 bases had no gene match. The CDR3 bases are TGTGCCAGCAGCCCGACTAGCGGGAGGCCCTACAATGAGCAGTTCTTC. Its protein product is CASSPTSGRPYNEQFF.

This clonotype was counted a few times. This chain links TRBV9 with TRBJ2-1, with 9 bases identical to TRBD2. Looked up from germline, CDR1 is SGDLS and CDR2 is YYNGEE. CDR3 length: 15 residues. V lost 4 bases and J lost 6; bases outside the gene matches: 8. The CDR3 nucleotides are TGTGCCAGCAGCTTAACGGGACTAGCCGTCAATGAGCAGTTCTTC. It specifies CASSLTGLAVNEQFF.